Presented here are 15 T cell receptor beta chains from one specimen sequenced in a study of blood T cell repertoires in COVID-19. Libraries were prepared by immunoSEQ multiplex PCR; TCRdb keeps only in-frame clonotypes and omits some of them. The table has more than 60,000 clones, 75% to 90% seen once. The sample was peripheral blood. These receptors all stem from a man older than 75 with COVID-19, enrolled during active disease.

The CDR3 loop is CASSSNYRGQSDTQYF. The CDR3 DNA reads TGTGCCAGCAGCTCAAACTACAGGGGGCAGTCAGATACGCAGTATTTT. The chain combines TRBV7-8 with TRBJ2-3; 9 bases align to TRBD1. V was clipped by 4 bases and J by 4 bases; unmatched bases: 9. Germline V lookup: CDR1 SGHVS, CDR2 FQNEAQ. The CDR3 extends over 16 amino acids.

The rearrangement uses TRBV9 and TRBJ2-3; 11 bases match TRBD2. This CDR3 is built from 16 residues. The ends lost 0 bases at V and 6 bases at J; junction bases unmatched: 6. Germline CDR1 reads SGDLS; CDR2 reads YYNGEE. CDR3 nucleotide sequence: TGTGCCAGCAGCGTAGTAGCGGGGGGGCGTTCGGATACGCAGTATTTT. Amino acids: CASSVVAGGRSDTQYF.

J is TRBJ1-1 and V is TRBV12-3 or TRBV12-4, with D possibly being TRBD1 (5 bases). The germline V and J ends were trimmed by 6 bases and 3 bases, with 11 bases remaining between them. CDR3 size: 13 residues. The CDR3 reads CASSPRQYTEAFF. CDR3 coding DNA: TGTGCCAGCAGCCCCCGACAGTACACTGAAGCTTTCTTT.

On this clone: One junction end does not reproduce the germline sequence, and a read error may be involved. The gene calls are TRBV3-1 (or the pseudogene TRBV3-2) and TRBJ1-1; D ambiguous. CDR1 is LGHDT, CDR2 YNNKEL, per germline (reference sequence). The CDR3 has 13 amino acids. CDR3 nucleotide sequence: TGTACCAGCAGCGCCAAGCCGAACACTGAAGCTTTCTTT. Its translation: CTSSAKPNTEAFF.

A single count supports this clone. The chain recombines TRBV19 with TRBJ2-5, with 12 bases aligning to TRBD2. The CDR3 has 13 amino acids. From germline, CDR1 is LNHDA and CDR2 SQIVND (reference sequence). The trim removed 10 bases at V and 3 bases at J, leaving 3 bases unmatched. The chain's CDR3 is CATWTSGEETQYF. Here the CDR3 DNA reads TGTGCCACCTGGACTAGCGGGGAAGAGACCCAGTACTTC.

CDR3 DNA: TGTGCCAGCAGTTACTTGACAGGGTTTGAAGCTTTCTTT. Translated, it gives CASSYLTGFEAFF. The chain links TRBV6-5 to TRBJ1-1, with 7 bases aligning to TRBD1. Germline CDR1 and CDR2: MNHEY and SVGAGI. The CDR3 runs to 13 residues. V was clipped by 1 base and J by 7 bases; unmatched bases: 3.

This clone was picked up a small number of times. The CDR3 here is CASSYPHSQPQHF. The DNA of the CDR3 is TGTGCCAGCAGTTACCCCCACAGCCAGCCCCAGCATTTT. V is TRBV6-6 and J is TRBJ1-5; D is undetermined. The CDR3 has 13 residues. The V and J ends lost 2 bases and 7 bases respectively, with 9 bases between them. Germline assignment: CDR1 MNHNY and CDR2 SVGAGI (reference sequence).

The chain combines TRBV18 with TRBJ2-5, with D possibly TRBD2 on 6 matching bases. V shed 0 bases and J shed 2 bases, with 10 bases lying between them. The germline V gene encodes CDR1 KGHSH and CDR2 LQKENI. The CDR3 loop spans 15 amino acids. The CDR3 bases are TGTGCCAGCTCACCACCGAGCGGGTCACAAGAGACCCAGTACTTC. It is translated as CASSPPSGSQETQYF. The whole variable domain, remainder taken from reference TRBV18 and TRBJ2-5, is NAGVMQNPRHLVRRRGQEARLRCSPMKGHSHVYWYRQLPEEGLKFMVYLQKENIIDESGMPKERFSAEFPKEGPSILRIQQVVRGDSAAYFCASSPPSGSQETQYFGPGTRLLVL.

This rearrangement joins TRBV25-1 to TRBJ1-2; D gene ambiguous. From germline, CDR1 is MGHDK and CDR2 SYGVNS. The ends were cut back, 5 bases at V and 8 bases at J, with 15 bases in the middle. This CDR3 contains 13 residues. The CDR3 nucleotides are TGTGCCAGCAGTAAAGAAGGAGCTCGAGGCTACACCTTC. Translation gives CASSKEGARGYTF.

The chain combines TRBV6-1 with TRBJ1-1, with D possibly being TRBD1 (6 bases). The CDR3 spans 13 residues. Deletions cut 3 bases from V and 5 bases from J, with 10 bases between. Germline V gene lookup returns CDR1 MNHNS and CDR2 SASEGT. CDR3 nucleotide sequence: TGTGCCAGCAGTGATGGGGGCTGGACTGAAGCTTTCTTT. Encoded protein: CASSDGGWTEAFF.

This chain joins TRBV7-2 and TRBJ1-2; D ambiguous. V lost 4 bases to trimming and J lost 5 bases, with 5 bases between them. CDR1 is SGHTA, CDR2 FQGNSA, per germline. The CDR3 loop spans 11 amino acids. CDR3 in DNA: TGTGCCAGCAGCTCAAATTATGGCTACACCTTC. Its translation: CASSSNYGYTF.

This clone appeared a single time. The chain joins TRBV6-5 to TRBJ2-5; D call uncertain. The germline V gene encodes CDR1 MNHEY and CDR2 SVGAGI. This CDR3 has 15 residues. Trimming shortened V by 6 bases and J by 7 bases, and 21 bases separated the two germline ends. CDR3 DNA: TGTGCCAGCAGACCCCTACCGCTCCAGGCCGGGACCCAGTACTTC. As protein: CASRPLPLQAGTQYF.

The chain carries TRBV25-1 and TRBJ2-1; D might be TRBD1 (5 bases). CDR3 length: 14 amino acids. Per germline, CDR1 MGHDK and CDR2 SYGVNS. V shed 8 bases and J shed 8 bases, with 19 bases lying between them. The CDR3: CASSLSPDIHEQFF. The CDR3 bases are TGTGCCAGCTCATTAAGTCCGGACATTCATGAGCAGTTCTTC.

This chain joins TRBV7-2 and TRBJ2-1, with 9 bases matching TRBD1. Per the germline V gene, CDR1 is SGHTA and CDR2 is FQGNSA. This CDR3 is 15 amino acids long. V was clipped by 5 bases and J by 8 bases; unmatched bases: 10. The CDR3, as DNA: TGTGCCAGCAGCGCCCGGGACAGGGTTAGATATGAGCAGTTCTTC. Translation gives CASSARDRVRYEQFF.

The chain employs TRBV3-1 (or the pseudogene TRBV3-2) and TRBJ1-4; a possible D gene is TRBD1 (5 bases). Looked up from germline, CDR1 is LGHDT and CDR2 is YNNKEL (reference sequence). The length of the CDR3 is 15 residues. Trimming cost V 1 base and J 5 bases, with 11 bases left between them. The CDR3 sequence is CASSQGDRTNEKLFF. The CDR3 DNA reads as TGTGCCAGCAGCCAAGGCGACAGAACCAATGAAAAACTGTTTTTT.